This TCR beta chain was sequenced during a study of graft-versus-host responses after intestinal transplantation. About the research overall: Anti-thymocyte globulin was used for induction in all recipients, who then took tacrolimus and steroids for 3 to 4 years.

Findings of the study overall: Some GvH clones appeared in ileal mucosa or blood before recipient bone marrow.

Assay: immunoSEQ multiplex PCR; the TCRdb copy retains only in-frame clones and omits some. The data contain about 100,000 clones, roughly 84% of them singletons. On this clone: Antigen unknown.

Trimming removed 4 bases from V and 8 bases from J, with 17 bases in between. Germline CDR1 reads MNHEY; CDR2 reads SMNVEV (reference sequence). The CDR3 is 15 amino acids. The material sequenced was unstimulated CD4+ T cells sorted from spleen or lymph node cells, taken before transplant. The chain couples TRBV27 to TRBJ1-4; D is perhaps TRBD1 (5 bases). The receptor comes from a human donor who was the organ donor for an intestinal transplant. CDR3 residues: CASSSWGGYPEKLFF. CDR3 nucleotides: TGTGCCAGCAGTTCATGGGGGGGGTATCCGGAAAAACTGTTTTTT.